This T cell receptor beta chain is from a study of blood T cell repertoires in COVID-19. The overall study: Acute and convalescent COVID-19 specimens originated in the United States, Italy and Spain. T cells, B-cell-depleted T cells, or PBMCs supplied cDNA or gDNA.

The germline V and J ends were trimmed by 2 bases and 5 bases, with 10 bases remaining between them. The CDR3 sequence is 13 residues long. Germline loops: CDR1 SGHTS, CDR2 YDEGEE. Sequencing used immunoSEQ multiplex PCR; TCRdb keeps in-frame clones, though not all of them. The data hold 200,000 to 300,000 clones, with 86% observed a single time. The specimen was peripheral blood. This receptor was identified in a man in his thirties or forties with active or convalescent COVID-19. V and J are TRBV5-8 and TRBJ1-1; D not certain. CDR3 in amino acids: CASSFYSRTEAFF. For the CDR3, the DNA is TGTGCCAGCAGCTTTTATAGTCGGACTGAAGCTTTCTTT.